These 11 T cell receptor beta chains were all obtained from the same sample, sequenced in a study of cytomegalovirus exposure and HLA in healthy donors. It was with 60 Vbeta and 13 Jbeta primers that the PCR ran. TCRdb keeps only in-frame clones here, not all; method: immunoSEQ multiplex PCR. The sample carries about 160,000 clones, 75% to 85% recorded once. Sequenced material: PBMCs. The receptors shown here come from a woman between 18 and 29 years old in good health and CMV-seronegative.

This clone occurred a few times. This chain links TRBV9 with TRBJ1-2; 9 bases line up with TRBD1. The V gene end was trimmed by 1 base and the J gene end by 4 bases; junction bases not matched to a gene: 8. Per the germline V gene, CDR1 is SGDLS and CDR2 is YYNGEE. CDR3 length: 16 residues. Written as DNA, the CDR3 is TGTGCCAGCAGCGTACCTAGGACAGGGGTCGGCTATGGCTACACCTTC. Encoded protein: CASSVPRTGVGYGYTF.

The chain joins TRBV28 to TRBJ2-5; possible D gene TRBD2, 5 bases. Germline lookup yields CDR1 MDHEN and CDR2 SYDVKM. With 5 bases removed from V and 11 bases from J, the gap between germline ends came to 18 bases. The CDR3 length is 13 residues. The CDR3 DNA sequence: TGTGCCAGCAGTCCATGGCCGAGTAGGGAGCAGTACTTC. Protein product: CASSPWPSREQYF.

The chain employs TRBV7-8 and TRBJ2-7; perhaps TRBD1 as D (6 bases). The CDR3 runs to 15 residues. Per the germline V gene, CDR1 is SGHVS and CDR2 is FQNEAQ. The germline V and J ends were trimmed by 3 bases and 2 bases, with 14 bases remaining between them. CDR3 bases: TGTGCCAGCAGCTTCACACGGGACACCACCTACGAGCAGTACTTC. Protein product: CASSFTRDTTYEQYF.

The chain is built from TRBV5-5 and TRBJ2-7; TRBD2 matches at 13 bases. The CDR3 is made up of 17 amino acids. Germline assignment: CDR1 SGHKS and CDR2 YYEKEE (reference sequence). With 0 bases clipped from V and 1 base from J, the junction kept 4 bases outside the gene matches. CDR3 loop: CASSLGLAGGLSYEQYF. For the CDR3, the DNA is TGTGCCAGCAGCTTGGGACTAGCGGGAGGACTTTCCTACGAGCAGTACTTC.

J is TRBJ2-1 and V is TRBV27, with D possibly being TRBD1 (6 bases). Germline V CDR1 and CDR2: MNHEY, SMNVEV (reference sequence). The CDR3 has 15 residues. V was shortened by 2 bases and J by 2 bases, with 10 bases between the two germline ends. In nucleotides, the CDR3 is TGTGCCAGCAGTTTACAGGGGAAAGCCTACAATGAGCAGTTCTTC. Translated, it gives CASSLQGKAYNEQFF.

The chain has TRBV10-1 and TRBJ1-1, with 9 bases matching TRBD1. Trimming at V came to 2 bases and at J to 10 bases, leaving 11 bases not matched to a gene. CDR3 length: 15 residues. Germline loops: CDR1 WNHNN, CDR2 SYGVQD (reference sequence). The CDR3 bases are TGCGCCAGCAGTGAGGTGGGACAGGGCCCATCCGGAGCTTTCTTT. Its protein is CASSEVGQGPSGAFF.

This CDR3 is CASSPPGSQETQYF. As DNA, the CDR3 is TGTGCCAGCTCACCACCTGGCAGCCAAGAGACCCAGTACTTC. This rearrangement joins TRBV18 to TRBJ2-5; D is undetermined. This CDR3 comprises 14 residues. V was pared by 0 bases and J by 1 base, with 6 bases between. The V gene's germline CDR1 is KGHSH and CDR2 LQKENI. The variable domain in full, completed from reference TRBV18 and TRBJ2-5, reads NAGVMQNPRHLVRRRGQEARLRCSPMKGHSHVYWYRQLPEEGLKFMVYLQKENIIDESGMPKERFSAEFPKEGPSILRIQQVVRGDSAAYFCASSPPGSQETQYFGPGTRLLVL.

The DNA of the CDR3 is TGTGCCAGCAGTTACCAGGTCCCCAATCTGGGTCAGCCCCAGCATTTT. Amino acid sequence: CASSYQVPNLGQPQHF. The V and J genes are TRBV6-5 and TRBJ1-5; D not resolved. The V end lost 2 bases, the J end lost 6 bases, and 17 bases lay between the germline ends. Germline V lookup: CDR1 MNHEY, CDR2 SVGAGI. This CDR3 has 16 residues.

The chain has TRBV10-3 and TRBJ2-3; D is possibly TRBD1 (6 bases). V was clipped by 8 bases and J by 1 base, with 13 bases between them. From germline, CDR1 is ENHRY and CDR2 SYGVKD. This CDR3 is 14 amino acids long. CDR3 in DNA: TGTGCCATCGGCCCGGGACAAGGCACAGATACGCAGTATTTT. Its protein product is CAIGPGQGTDTQYF.

This sequence joins TRBV6-1 and TRBJ2-5; a possible D gene is TRBD1 (6 bases). CDR1 is MNHNS and CDR2 is SASEGT in the germline V gene. This CDR3 region has 12 residues. Trimming left V 8 bases short and J 1 base short, with 8 bases between. CDR3: CASGTLQETQYF. The CDR3 bases are TGTGCCAGCGGGACACTCCAAGAGACCCAGTACTTC.

The V call is TRBV7-2, the J call TRBJ2-3; D is ambiguous. The CDR3 contains 11 residues. Germline V gene sequence: CDR1 SGHTA, CDR2 FQGNSA. The V end was cut by 2 bases, the J end by 7 bases, with 4 bases between. The CDR3 region has the DNA TGTGCCAGCAGCTTATCTCATACGCAGTATTTT. This gives the protein CASSLSHTQYF.